This T cell receptor beta chain was recorded in a study of spatial heterogeneity in lung cancer. Whole-study findings and limits: Expanded intratumoral alpha and beta TCR counts tracked tumor mutation counts.

This clonotype was observed at least ten times. Its antigen is still unknown. MiXCR, run by TCRdb on the 5' RACE reads, gives a single entry per CDR3 protein. The repertoire has about 100,000 distinct CDR3 sequences, 4.4% of them found once; the top ten carry roughly 20%. CDR1 and CDR2 (germline): ENHRY, SYGVKD. With 6 bases clipped from V and 5 bases from J, the junction kept 7 bases outside the gene matches. The CDR3 runs 15 residues. The sample's time point: sample taken at primary tumor resection. This chain joins TRBV10-3 and TRBJ1-5, with 10 bases matching TRBD1. This material consisted of lung tumor tissue, taken at surgery. This TCR derives from a male donor with early-stage non-small cell lung cancer. CDR3 DNA sequence: TGTGCCATCAGCCCCGGGACAGGGGTAGATCAGCCCCAGCATTTT. This encodes CAISPGTGVDQPQHF.